The rows below give T cell receptor beta chains drawn from one sample of a study of T cells in Graves' hyperthyroidism and ophthalmopathy. TCRdb reprocessed the multiplex PCR reads via MiXCR and lists one record per CDR3 protein. Found here are about 540,000 distinct CDR3 sequences, roughly 46% of them singletons; the top ten hold approximately 8.4%. The material sequenced was peripheral blood or thyroid tissue (not recorded which). The receptors were sampled from a woman between 18 and 30 years old with Graves' hyperthyroidism. CDR3s include the opening cysteine and the closing phenylalanine or tryptophan. Each record gives: V gene, J gene, clone size, D gene, CDR3 DNA, CDR3 protein. D genes are given only for firm matches. Rows may omit the clone size; those that give it use once, few, many or a size class.

>TRBV20-1|TRBJ1-6|-|TRBD1
TGCAGTGCTAGACAGGGGGCGGCCTATAATTCACCCCTCCACTTT
CSARQGAAYNSPLHF
>TRBV20-1|TRBJ2-7|-|-
TGCAGTGCGGACTGGCCGGGTGGCTACGAGCAGTACTTC
CSADWPGGYEQYF
>TRBV2|TRBJ2-7|-|TRBD2
TGTGCCAGCAGTGAAGGACTAGCGGGCGCCTACAATGAGCAGTACTTC
CASSEGLAGAYNEQYF
>TRBV30|TRBJ1-1|-|-
TGTGCCTGGAGTACCAATTTCAGAGCTTTCTTT
CAWSTNFRAFF
>TRBV10-1|TRBJ1-4|many|-
TGCGCCAGCAGTGGGGGGGAGGGAGACAATGAAAAACTGTTTTTT
CASSGGEGDNEKLFF
>TRBV20-1|TRBJ2-7|-|-
TGCAGTGCTTCACCCGGGTTCACGGGGTCCCTCCCTGAGCAGTACTTC
CSASPGFTGSLPEQYF
>TRBV10-3|TRBJ1-1|-|TRBD1
TGTGCCACCAACGGACAGGGGGCGCTCTTGAACACTGAAGCTTTCTTT
CATNGQGALLNTEAFF
>TRBV12-3/TRBV12-4|TRBJ2-7|many|TRBD2
TGTGCCAGCAGTTTAGACCCAGACAGCGGGAGGGCCGGTGAGCAGTACTTC
CASSLDPDSGRAGEQYF
>TRBV5-1|TRBJ1-2|-|TRBD1
TGCGCCAGCAGCAGAGGACAGGGACCTGGCGATGGCTACACCTTC
CASSRGQGPGDGYTF
>TRBV27|TRBJ1-1|few|-
TGTGCCAGCAGTTTAACCCCGACAGCCCTGAACACTGAAGCTTTCTTT
CASSLTPTALNTEAFF
>TRBV12-3/TRBV12-4|TRBJ1-1|few|TRBD1
TGTGCCAGCTCACCACCAGGGGGACAGGCGGCGTACACTGAAGCTTTCTTT
CASSPPGGQAAYTEAFF
>TRBV4-3|TRBJ2-7|once|TRBD1
TGCGCCAGCAGCGACCGAGACAGGGGAGGATACGAGCAGTACTTC
CASSDRDRGGYEQYF
>TRBV24-1|TRBJ2-2|-|TRBD1
TGTGCCACCCAGGGGGCGCGGGGGGAGCTGTTTTTT
CATQGARGELFF
>TRBV19|TRBJ1-6|many|TRBD1
TGTGCCAGTACCCTATTCGACAGGGCTAATTCACCCCTCCACTTT
CASTLFDRANSPLHF
>TRBV6-2/TRBV6-3|TRBJ2-7|-|-
TGTGCCAGCAAACAAAGGAAGCAAGCCTCTTTCTACGAGCAGTACTTC
CASKQRKQASFYEQYF
>TRBV20-1|TRBJ2-5|-|-
TGCAGTGCCATTAACGGGGCGCACGATTCCCAAGAGACCCAGTACTTC
CSAINGAHDSQETQYF
>TRBV6-5|TRBJ2-7|-|TRBD2
TGTGCCAGCAGATCGATCCCGGGACTAGCGGGACCCGAGCAGTACTTC
CASRSIPGLAGPEQYF
>TRBV5-1|TRBJ2-7|few|-
TGCGCCAGCAGCTTGTCTCCAGGGGAGTACGAGCAGTACTTC
CASSLSPGEYEQYF
>TRBV11-1|TRBJ2-3|few|-
TGTGCCAGCAGCTCACCCTCGGACTGGAGGCCAGATACGCAGTATTTT
CASSSPSDWRPDTQYF
>TRBV12-3/TRBV12-4|TRBJ2-5|many|-
TGTGCCTGTGAAGTGGAGGAGACCCAGTACTTC
CACEVEETQYF
>TRBV5-1|TRBJ1-2|once|TRBD1
TGCGCCAGCAGCGACGACAGGGGAAACCGCTACACCTTC
CASSDDRGNRYTF
>TRBV29-1|TRBJ2-7|once|TRBD2
TGCAGCGCGGAGCTAGCGGGTTACGAGCAGTACTTC
CSAELAGYEQYF
>TRBV2|TRBJ2-7|many|TRBD2
TGTGCCAGCAGGACTAGCGGGAGTTTCTCCTACGAGCAGTACTTC
CASRTSGSFSYEQYF
>TRBV7-6|TRBJ2-7|-|TRBD2
TGTGCTCCGACTAGCGGGGACTACGAGCAGTACTTC
CAPTSGDYEQYF
>TRBV12-3/TRBV12-4|TRBJ1-2|many|-
TGTGCCAGCAGTTTTTTATTCGATTTTGACCCCTCGGTCGGCTATGGCTACACCTTC
CASSFLFDFDPSVGYGYTF
>TRBV29-1|TRBJ2-2|many|-
TGCAGCGTTTACCGGGACACCAACGCCGGGGAGCTGTTTTTT
CSVYRDTNAGELFF
>TRBV7-3|TRBJ1-1|many|-
TGTGCCAGCAGCTTTGAACAGGGCACCACTGAAGCTTTCTTT
CASSFEQGTTEAFF
>TRBV7-2|TRBJ1-1|many|TRBD1
TGTGCCAGCAGCCCGCAGGGGGGAAACACTGAAGCTTTCTTT
CASSPQGGNTEAFF
>TRBV28|TRBJ2-1|-|-
TGTGCCAGCAGACGCGAGGTCAATGAGCAGTTCTTC
CASRREVNEQFF
>TRBV5-4|TRBJ2-7|many|-
TGTGCCAGCAGCCCGTCGGGGTCTCGGCTCTACGAGCAGTACTTC
CASSPSGSRLYEQYF
>TRBV29-1|TRBJ2-7|-|-
TGCAGCTCCGACAGGGCGGGAAGACCCTACGAGCAGTACTTC
CSSDRAGRPYEQYF
>TRBV6-1|TRBJ1-1|many|-
TGTGCCCTGCTTAGGAACACTGAAGCTTTCTTT
CALLRNTEAFF
>TRBV12-5|TRBJ1-5|-|-
TGTGCTAGTGGTTTGGAAACCTTTCTTGATCAGCCCCAGCATTTT
CASGLETFLDQPQHF
>TRBV4-3|TRBJ2-1|-|-
TGCGCCAGCAGCCCCTTTGGTCGCGGGAAGTACAATGAGCAGTTCTTC
CASSPFGRGKYNEQFF
>TRBV27|TRBJ2-5|many|-
TGTGCCAGCAGTTTCAAAGGGGAGACCCAGTACTTC
CASSFKGETQYF
>TRBV29-1|TRBJ2-1|few|-
TGCAGCGTTGAGCTAGCTTCGAATGAGCAGTTCTTC
CSVELASNEQFF
>TRBV7-9|TRBJ2-7|many|-
TGTGCCAGCAGCTCAGAATATACCCGGCGGGAGCAGTACTTC
CASSSEYTRREQYF
>TRBV7-9|TRBJ2-7|-|TRBD2
TGTGCCAGCAGCGACCCCGGCAGACTAGCGGGAGGGCCCTACGAGCAGTACTTC
CASSDPGRLAGGPYEQYF
>TRBV6-1|TRBJ2-5|-|TRBD2
TGTGCCAGCAGCGAGACTAGCGGGAGGGCGGAGACCCAGTACTTC
CASSETSGRAETQYF
>TRBV19|TRBJ2-3|many|-
TGTGCCAGTAGCGAGACAGCGACGCGCACAGATACGCAGTATTTT
CASSETATRTDTQYF
>TRBV24-1|TRBJ2-1|-|TRBD2
TGTGCCACCAGTGTTTCCCGGACTAGCGGAGGACCTCAGGGAGGCAATGAGCAGTTCTTC
CATSVSRTSGGPQGGNEQFF
>TRBV20-1|TRBJ1-5|-|-
TGCAGTGCTAGAGGGAGGAGAGAGAACAATCAGCCCCAGCATTTT
CSARGRRENNQPQHF
>TRBV27|TRBJ1-2|many|-
TGTGCCAGCAGTCCCTCAGACACTAACTATGGCTACACCTTC
CASSPSDTNYGYTF
>TRBV7-6|TRBJ2-7|many|TRBD1
TGTGCCAGCAGCTTCCGACAGGGGTCGGGCGAGCAGTACTTC
CASSFRQGSGEQYF
>TRBV5-6|TRBJ1-2|few|-
TGTGCCAGCTCACCATTACCAGGGGCAGGGTATGGCTACACCTTC
CASSPLPGAGYGYTF
>TRBV6-1|TRBJ2-5|-|TRBD1
TGTGCCAGCAGGGAGGGACAGGGACATCAGCCCCAGTACTTC
CASREGQGHQPQYF
>TRBV6-5|TRBJ2-2|few|TRBD2
TGTGCCAGCAGTTACGTGGGACTAGCGGTCTCCGGGGGCACCGGGGAGCTGTTTTTT
CASSYVGLAVSGGTGELFF
>TRBV19|TRBJ1-4|many|-
TGTGCCAGTGGTTCATACAGGATTAATGAAAAACTGTTTTTT
CASGSYRINEKLFF
>TRBV29-1|TRBJ1-1|-|-
TGCAGCAGTTACTTGGAGGGACTGAACACTGAAGCTTTCTTT
CSSYLEGLNTEAFF
>TRBV24-1|TRBJ2-3|-|-
TGTGCCACCAGTGATTCAGGGGAGGGACGGTTAAACAATGAGCAGTATTTT
CATSDSGEGRLNNEQYF
>TRBV29-1|TRBJ2-5|-|-
TGCAGTTTAGCAGGGGAAGAGACCCAGTACTTC
CSLAGEETQYF